This TCR delta chain was sequenced in a study of gammadelta T cells in human blood. Findings of the study overall: Microbial exposure reportedly appeared to drive polyclonal expansion of innate gamma-delta T cells right after birth.

V was pared by 4 bases and J by 0 bases, with 32 bases of the junction left unmatched. The germline gives CDR1 TSWWSYY, CDR2 QGS. The CDR3 runs 27 residues. This clone was found a few times. The target antigen is unknown. A much larger clone lies a single base off, so this may be a read error. TCRdb reanalyzed the RT-PCR reads using CATT. Of about 1,500 delta-chain clones listed, around a sixth were seen once; the top ten hold over 9.5%. Sequenced input: non-Vgamma9Vdelta2 gamma-delta T cells from infant blood. The receptor comes from a human donor. This rearrangement joins TRDV1 to TRDJ2, with 13 bases aligning to TRDD3. CDR3: CALGVVSILIRNWGIRVSSPLTAQLFF. The CDR3 coding sequence is TGTGCTCTTGGGGTAGTGTCCATCCTAATAAGAAACTGGGGGATACGCGTAAGCTCCCCTTTGACAGCACAACTCTTCTTT.